These 3 T cell receptor beta chains came from one sample sequenced in a study of T cell responses to AZD1222 COVID-19 vaccine (dated by TCRdb to the early 2020s). The time point label, as the study defines it: baseline before first vaccination. Libraries were prepared through the immunoSEQ multiplex PCR assay. TCRdb mirrors the immuneACCESS table, restricted to in-frame sequences. Some clones are absent from its copies; in checked studies, under half trace to an unresolved V gene, and the reason for the others is unknown. The sample includes some 150,000 clones, with more than 80% observed a single time. Jointly, the top ten make up around 3% of the sample. This specimen consisted of peripheral blood, obtained on day 0 of AZD1222 vaccination. The receptor set was obtained from an adult in good health.

The chain uses TRBV21-1 and TRBJ2-5; the DNA was not used to check the table's D call, TRBD2. TRBV21-1 is assigned pseudogene status. This CDR3 region has 13 residues. The CDR3 loop reads CARSGRAVETQYF. In nucleotides, the CDR3 is TGTGCCAGGAGCGGGAGGGCCGTTGAGACCCAGTACTTC.

The chain has TRBV27 and TRBJ2-2; 10 bases are shared with TRBD1. V was pared by 5 bases and J by 5 bases, with 8 bases of the junction left unmatched. The CDR3 contains 16 residues. CDR1 MNHEY and CDR2 SMNVEV come from the germline V gene (reference sequence). CDR3: CASSPRQGARTGELFF. CDR3 sequence (DNA): TGTGCCAGCAGTCCGCGACAGGGGGCGCGTACCGGGGAGCTGTTTTTT.

This clone was observed a single time. CDR3 nucleotide sequence: TGTGCCAGCAGTCTTCTCGGGGGAATAAATGAGCAGTTCTTC. Encoded protein: CASSLLGGINEQFF. The rearrangement joins TRBV6-6 to TRBJ2-1; D might be TRBD2 (6 bases). V was trimmed by 5 bases and J by 7 bases, leaving 15 bases between them. Germline V gene lookup returns CDR1 MNHNY and CDR2 SVGAGI (reference sequence). The CDR3 consists of 14 residues.